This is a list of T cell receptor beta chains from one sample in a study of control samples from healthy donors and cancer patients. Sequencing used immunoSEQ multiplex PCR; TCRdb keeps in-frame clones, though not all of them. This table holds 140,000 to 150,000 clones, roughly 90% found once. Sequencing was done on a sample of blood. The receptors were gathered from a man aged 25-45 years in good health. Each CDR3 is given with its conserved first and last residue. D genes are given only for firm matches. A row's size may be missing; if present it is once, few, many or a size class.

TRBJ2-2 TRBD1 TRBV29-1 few TGCAGCGCCGGACAGGGGGACACCGGGGAGCTGTTTTTT CSAGQGDTGELFF
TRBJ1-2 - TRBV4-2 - TGTGCCAGCAGCCAAGATCCAGCCAGTTGGGGCTACACCTTC CASSQDPASWGYTF
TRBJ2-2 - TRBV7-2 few TGTGCCAGCAGCCGCACCGCCGGGGAGCTGTTTTTT CASSRTAGELFF
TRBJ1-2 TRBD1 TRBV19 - TGTGCCAGCAGCGACAGGGAGGGAAATATCTATGGCTACACCTTC CASSDREGNIYGYTF
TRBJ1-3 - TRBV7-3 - TGTGCCAGCAGCGAATCGATCCGGGACCACTCTGGAAACACCATATATTTT CASSESIRDHSGNTIYF
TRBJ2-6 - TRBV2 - TGTGCCAGCAGTGATATCTCTGGGGCCAACGTCCTGACTTTC CASSDISGANVLTF
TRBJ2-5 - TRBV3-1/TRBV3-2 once TGTGCCAGCAGCCAAGGTCCGGCAGTCCAAGAGACCCAGTACTTC CASSQGPAVQETQYF
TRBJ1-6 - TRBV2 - TGTGCCAGCAGTGAAGGGCAGGGTCACTCACCCCTCCACTTT CASSEGQGHSPLHF
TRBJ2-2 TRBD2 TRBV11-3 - TGTGCCAGCAGCTTCATAGCGGGAGGGCCGCAGGAGCTGTTTTTT CASSFIAGGPQELFF
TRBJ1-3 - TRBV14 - TGTGCCAGCAGCCAAGATGGAGGGCAGGTTCGGAACACCATATATTTT CASSQDGGQVRNTIYF
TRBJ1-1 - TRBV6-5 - TGTGCCAGCAGTTACTCTCGGGGTGGGACTGAAGCTTTCTTT CASSYSRGGTEAFF
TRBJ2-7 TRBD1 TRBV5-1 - TGCGCCAGCAGCTTGGGACAGGGGGGACCCCACGAGCAGTACTTC CASSLGQGGPHEQYF
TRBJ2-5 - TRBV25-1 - TGTGCCAGCATAGGCGGGGGCGGCCTCCAAGAGACCCAGTACTTC CASIGGGGLQETQYF
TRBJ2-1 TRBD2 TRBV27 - TGTGCCAGCAGTTACTCTAGCGGGGGGTCGGGTGAGCAGTTCTTC CASSYSSGGSGEQFF
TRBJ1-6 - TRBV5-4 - TGTGCCAGCAGCTTCCGGGACACGAATTCACCCCTCCACTTT CASSFRDTNSPLHF
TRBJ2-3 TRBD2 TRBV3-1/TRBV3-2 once TGTGCCAGCAGCCAATCTCCGGGACTAGCGGCAACAGATACGCAGTATTTT CASSQSPGLAATDTQYF
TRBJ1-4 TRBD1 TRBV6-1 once TGTGCCAGCAGTGAAGCGCAGGGGGGGGCAACTAATGAAAAACTGTTTTTT CASSEAQGGATNEKLFF
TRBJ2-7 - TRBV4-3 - TGCGCCAGCAGCCAAGTGCTGGGATACGAGCAGTACTTC CASSQVLGYEQYF
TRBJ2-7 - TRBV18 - TGTGCCAGCTCCCCTACCGCCCGGACCTCCTACGAGCAGTACTTC CASSPTARTSYEQYF
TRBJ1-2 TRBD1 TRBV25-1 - TGTGCCACCTCTGGGGACAGGGCACGCTATGGCTACACCTTC CATSGDRARYGYTF
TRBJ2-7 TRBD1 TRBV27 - TGTGCCAGCAGTGGGGGGGGACAGGGGTTAGGGGAGCAGTACTTC CASSGGGQGLGEQYF
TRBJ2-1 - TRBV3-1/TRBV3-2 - TGTGCCAGCAGCCAAGACGGGGGTGAGCAGTTCTTC CASSQDGGEQFF
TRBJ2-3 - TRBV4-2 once TGTGCCAGCAGCCATCGGGAGTCAGATACGCAGTATTTT CASSHRESDTQYF
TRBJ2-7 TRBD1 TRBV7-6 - TGTGCCAGCAGTAGGGACAGGGGGGTCGGGGAGCAGTACTTC CASSRDRGVGEQYF